These 6 T cell receptor beta chains were sequenced from one sample in a study of a mutant IDH1 vaccine in newly diagnosed glioma. Here immunoSEQ multiplex PCR was the method, and the copy in TCRdb shows in-frame clones only, minus some. The table includes over 50,000 clones, over 75% detected once. Antigens for these TCRs are unknown. Time point in this sample: week 23, last vaccination. Every vaccine dose comprised 300 ug of mutant IDH1 20-mer peptide plus topical imiquimod. Here the sequenced sample was PBMCs, taken from a glioma patient whose treatment included an IDH1 peptide vaccine. These receptors all stem from a man younger than 35 with glioma.

Only one count was recorded for this clone. This chain uses TRBV15 with TRBJ2-7, with D perhaps TRBD2 (5 bases). V was shortened by 0 bases and J by 0 bases, with 9 bases between the two germline ends. The germline V gene encodes CDR1 LNHNV and CDR2 YYDKDF (reference sequence). The CDR3 runs to 15 residues. The CDR3 spells CATSRDWTASYEQYF. The CDR3, as DNA: TGTGCCACCAGCAGAGATTGGACTGCCTCCTACGAGCAGTACTTC. Filled out from reference TRBV15 and TRBJ2-7, the complete variable domain reads DAMVIQNPRYQVTQFGKPVTLSCSQTLNHNVMYWYQQKSSQAPKLLFHYYDKDFNNEADTPDNFQSRRPNTSFCFLDIRSPGLGDTAMYLCATSRDWTASYEQYFGPGTRLTVT.

This chain uses TRBV5-1 with TRBJ2-3; 7 nucleotides line up with TRBD2. V shed 4 bases, J shed 0 bases, and the junction held 5 bases outside the gene matches. The CDR3 totals 15 residues. Germline assignment: CDR1 SGHRS and CDR2 YFSETQ. Here the CDR3 DNA reads TGCGCCAGCAGCCCGAAGCGGGGTAGCACAGATACGCAGTATTTT. Amino acid sequence: CASSPKRGSTDTQYF.

The chain carries TRBV6-1 and TRBJ1-2; TRBD1 aligns across 9 bases. This CDR3 has 15 amino acids. V shed 4 bases, J shed 3 bases, and the junction held 6 bases outside the gene matches. Germline V gene sequence: CDR1 MNHNS, CDR2 SASEGT. CDR3 protein: CASSVDRGVYYGYTF. CDR3 bases: TGTGCCAGCAGTGTGGACAGGGGAGTATACTATGGCTACACCTTC.

V gene TRBV19 combines with J gene TRBJ2-1; 7 bases line up with TRBD1. The trim removed 2 bases at V and 10 bases at J, leaving 2 bases unmatched. This CDR3 contains 12 residues. CDR1 LNHDA and CDR2 SQIVND come from the germline V gene (reference sequence). The CDR3: CASSISTGEQFF. In DNA form, the CDR3 reads TGTGCCAGTAGTATATCGACAGGGGAGCAGTTCTTC.

The gene calls are TRBV9 and TRBJ1-2; weak D call: TRBD1 (5 bases). The CDR3 extends over 12 amino acids. Germline V gene sequence: CDR1 SGDLS, CDR2 YYNGEE. V was shortened by 4 bases and J by 7 bases, with 11 bases between the two germline ends. The CDR3 bases are TGTGCCAGCAGCCCTGGGACCGGTGGCTACACCTTC. Translated, it gives CASSPGTGGYTF.

The chain is built from TRBV29-1 and TRBJ1-2; unclear D gene. V gave up 6 bases and J gave up 6 bases, with 11 bases separating them. The CDR3 covers 11 residues. Per the germline V gene, CDR1 is SQVTM and CDR2 is ANQGSEA. This CDR3 is CSVREADGYTF. The DNA for the CDR3 is TGCAGCGTAAGGGAGGCGGATGGCTACACCTTC.